This T cell receptor (beta chain) was documented in a study of cytomegalovirus exposure and HLA in healthy donors. V lost 9 bases and J lost 8; bases outside the gene matches: 8. Germline CDR1 is SGHNT and CDR2 is YENEEA. The CDR3 is 13 amino acids. With 60 Vbeta and 13 Jbeta primers, the PCR was carried out. Sequencing used immunoSEQ multiplex PCR; TCRdb keeps in-frame clones, though not all of them. Of around 190,000 clones detected, 75% to 85% appear once; the ten largest clones hold around an eighth. This clonotype originated in a woman aged 30 to 39 in good health and CMV-seropositive. The chain links TRBV11-3 to TRBJ2-1, with 9 bases matching TRBD1. The sequencing sample was made of PBMCs. This CDR3 is CASSGTGFHEQFF. The CDR3 DNA sequence: TGTGCCAGTTCCGGGACAGGGTTCCATGAGCAGTTCTTC.